These 32 T cell receptor beta chains share one sample of origin, sequenced in a study of shared clonotypes between healthy human individuals. Here immunoSEQ multiplex PCR was the method, and the copy in TCRdb shows in-frame clones only, minus some. The sample carries just over 2,000,000 clones, about 95% recorded once. Naive CD8 cells comprised CD45RO-negative, CCR7-positively selected cells, excluding terminally differentiated effector memory CD45RA+ cells. The sample comprised naive CD8+ T cells sorted from blood. These receptors originate from a man aged 18 to 30 in good health.

The chain recombines TRBV9 with TRBJ2-7; no firm D call. CDR1 and CDR2 from the germline V gene are SGDLS and YYNGEE. V lost 1 base and J lost 3, with 11 bases in between. The CDR3 is 14 amino acids. The CDR3 region has the DNA TGTGCCAGCAGCGTACACATGGTATTCTACGAGCAGTACTTC. This sequence encodes CASSVHMVFYEQYF.

J is TRBJ2-3 and V is TRBV30; 9 bases fit TRBD2. CDR3 length equals 13 residues. After removal of 8 bases from V and 0 bases from J, the junction contained 3 bases not matched to a gene. Germline CDR1 is GTSNPN and CDR2 is SVGIG (reference sequence). The CDR3 protein is CAGLATSTDTQYF. The CDR3 DNA reads TGTGCCGGACTAGCGACGAGCACAGATACGCAGTATTTT.

J is TRBJ2-2 and V is TRBV11-3; 7 nucleotides agree with TRBD2. The germline CDR1 and CDR2 sequences are SGHNT and YENEEA. J was trimmed by 1 base and V by 4 bases; bases with no gene match: 0. The length of the CDR3 is 14 residues. CDR3 DNA sequence: TGTGCCAGCAGCTCGGGGGGGAACACCGGGGAGCTGTTTTTT. The encoded protein is CASSSGGNTGELFF.

V usage is TRBV7-9 and J usage is TRBJ2-4; 9 bases align to TRBD1. The CDR3 length is 16 residues. Germline V gene sequence: CDR1 SEHNR, CDR2 FQNEAQ (reference sequence). V shed 5 bases and J 7 bases; nucleotides not matched to a gene: 12. The chain's CDR3 is CASSPDEGQGMNIQYF. The CDR3 DNA follows: TGTGCCAGCAGCCCGGACGAGGGACAGGGTATGAACATTCAGTACTTC.

The rearrangement uses TRBV6-5 and TRBJ1-1; possible D gene TRBD1, 6 bases. This CDR3 spans 14 amino acids. Trimming stripped 2 bases from V and 1 base from J, with 8 bases between. Looked up from germline, CDR1 is MNHEY and CDR2 is SVGAGI. The CDR3 DNA follows: TGTGCCAGCAGTTACCAGGGGAAGAACACTGAAGCTTTCTTT. Amino acid sequence: CASSYQGKNTEAFF.

This clone was detected only once. The DNA for the CDR3 is TGTGCCAGTAGTCACCACCCGGGACAGGGGAGGTACGAGCAGTACTTC. Residues: CASSHHPGQGRYEQYF. The rearrangement joins TRBV19 to TRBJ2-7, with 10 bases identical to TRBD1. CDR1 is LNHDA, CDR2 SQIVND, per germline (reference sequence). The V and J ends lost 5 bases and 4 bases, in that order; junction bases with no gene match: 11. The CDR3 extends over 16 amino acids.

This clone is a singleton in its sample. CDR3 nucleotide sequence: TGCGCCAGCAGCCAAGGTGTGACTTACAATGAGCAGTTCTTC. Amino acid sequence: CASSQGVTYNEQFF. The chain joins TRBV4-3 to TRBJ2-1; D gene unclear. The germline CDR1 and CDR2 sequences are LGHNA and YSLEER. The CDR3 runs 14 residues. Trimming shortened V by 1 base and J by 4 bases, and 8 bases separated the two germline ends.

The chain combines TRBV30 with TRBJ2-3; TRBD2 aligns across 10 bases. V lost 5 bases and J lost 6; bases outside the gene matches: 8. Germline CDR1 GTSNPN, CDR2 SVGIG (reference sequence). The CDR3 has 14 amino acids. CDR3 nucleotides: TGTGCCTGGGAGAGCGGGGGGGCCGGGGATACGCAGTATTTT. It is translated as CAWESGGAGDTQYF.

The gene calls are TRBV27 and TRBJ2-7; TRBD2 matches at 7 bases. CDR1 and CDR2 from the germline V gene are MNHEY and SMNVEV (reference sequence). The CDR3 totals 14 residues. Trimming removed 5 bases from V and 4 bases from J; junction bases left unmatched: 8. The CDR3 nucleotides read TGTGCCAGCAGTCCCGGTGGGGAGGGGTACGAGCAGTACTTC. It encodes CASSPGGEGYEQYF.

The V and J genes are TRBV27 and TRBJ2-7; 10 bases agree with TRBD1. Trimming removed 2 bases from V and 2 bases from J; junction bases left unmatched: 9. The V gene's germline CDR1 is MNHEY and CDR2 SMNVEV (reference sequence). The CDR3 is 17 residues long. In nucleotides, the CDR3 is TGTGCCAGCAGTTTACCCCCAGATGGACAGGGGGCCTACGAGCAGTACTTC. This encodes CASSLPPDGQGAYEQYF.

J is TRBJ2-1 and V is TRBV5-4; perhaps TRBD1 as D (6 bases). The V gene's germline CDR1 is SGHNT and CDR2 YYREEE (reference sequence). The V and J ends lost 6 bases and 5 bases respectively, with 18 bases between them. CDR3 length: 15 amino acids. The CDR3 DNA follows: TGTGCCAGCACGTTAACAGGGTTGAAGGACAATGAGCAGTTCTTC. Its translation: CASTLTGLKDNEQFF. The variable domain in full, with the rest retrieved from reference TRBV5-4 and TRBJ2-1, is ETGVTQSPTHLIKTRGQQVTLRCSSQSGHNTVSWYQQALGQGPQFIFQYYREEENGRGNFPPRFSGLQFPNYSSELNVNALELDDSALYLCASTLTGLKDNEQFFGPGTRLTVL.

The chain joins TRBV13 to TRBJ2-2; TRBD2 agrees at 16 bases. CDR3 length: 19 amino acids. Germline V lookup: CDR1 PRHDT, CDR2 FYEKMQ (reference sequence). After removal of 8 bases from V and 3 bases from J, the junction contained 12 bases not matched to a gene. The CDR3 region has the DNA TGTGCCAGCTTGGTAACGGGACTAGCGGGGGGGCCCGACACCGGGGAGCTGTTTTTT. Its translation is CASLVTGLAGGPDTGELFF. Variable domain in full (rest from reference TRBV13 and TRBJ2-2): AAGVIQSPRHLIKEKRETATLKCYPIPRHDTVYWYQQGPGQDPQFLISFYEKMQSDKGSIPDRFSAQQFSDYHSELNMSSLELGDSALYFCASLVTGLAGGPDTGELFFGEGSRLTVL.

This chain joins TRBV29-1 and TRBJ2-7, with D uncertain. The V and J ends lost 4 bases and 0 bases respectively, with 10 bases between them. The germline V gene encodes CDR1 SQVTM and CDR2 ANQGSEA. The CDR3 has 13 amino acids. This CDR3 is CSVVALVSYEQYF. In DNA, the CDR3 is TGCAGCGTTGTAGCCCTGGTCTCCTACGAGCAGTACTTC.

This sequence joins TRBV4-1 and TRBJ1-2, with D unclear. Trimming took off 2 bases at V and 0 bases at J, with 10 bases between the two ends. CDR1 MGHRA and CDR2 YSYEKL come from the germline V gene. The CDR3 contains 15 residues. The CDR3 sequence is CASSQLSETNYGYTF. The CDR3 DNA is TGCGCCAGCAGCCAACTATCAGAGACTAACTATGGCTACACCTTC.

As for this clone: Distinct nucleotide sequences in the sample also encode this CDR3. The chain uses TRBV9 and TRBJ2-6, with D uncertain. Trimming cost V 1 base and J 0 bases, with 5 bases left between them. There are 15 residues in the CDR3. CDR1 and CDR2 from the germline V gene are SGDLS and YYNGEE. The CDR3 DNA reads TGTGCCAGCAGCGTATCAGGCTCTGGGGCCAACGTCCTGACTTTC. Translation gives CASSVSGSGANVLTF.

The J gene is TRBJ2-7, the V gene TRBV4-3; 7 bases agree with TRBD2. Looked up from germline, CDR1 is LGHNA and CDR2 is YSLEER. The CDR3 is 14 amino acids. Germline trimming cut 4 bases from V and 3 bases from J; bases unmatched to any gene: 6. In DNA form, the CDR3 reads TGCGCCAGCAGCCGAAGAGGGGAGGGCTACGAGCAGTACTTC. It translates to CASSRRGEGYEQYF.

V is TRBV4-1 and J is TRBJ1-2; 7 nucleotides align to TRBD1. Per germline, CDR1 MGHRA and CDR2 YSYEKL. CDR3 length: 17 residues. The trim removed 1 base at V and 8 bases at J, leaving 16 bases unmatched. The CDR3: CASSQGLFVEGAEGYTF. For the CDR3, the DNA is TGCGCCAGCAGCCAAGGGTTGTTTGTCGAGGGGGCAGAGGGCTACACCTTC.

The chain combines TRBV9 with TRBJ2-5; 9 nucleotides agree with TRBD2. V lost 2 bases, J lost 5 bases, and 10 bases stayed unmatched. In germline, CDR1 is SGDLS, CDR2 YYNGEE. The length of the CDR3 is 16 residues. CDR3 DNA: TGTGCCAGCAGCGTCGAAATTAGCGGGGGTATCGAGACCCAGTACTTC. Its translation: CASSVEISGGIETQYF.

The rearrangement joins TRBV6-1 to TRBJ2-1; unclear D gene. The germline CDR1 and CDR2 sequences are MNHNS and SASEGT. Deletions cut 6 bases from V and 2 bases from J, with 17 bases between. This CDR3 is built from 16 residues. This CDR3 is CASREIAGGTYNEQFF. The DNA of the CDR3 is TGTGCCAGCAGAGAAATCGCAGGCGGCACCTACAATGAGCAGTTCTTC.

This clone was recorded once. This rearrangement joins TRBV4-3 to TRBJ2-3; TRBD2 matches 8 bases. The CDR3 has 16 amino acids. The ends lost 0 bases at V and 2 bases at J; junction bases unmatched: 4. Looked up from germline, CDR1 is LGHNA and CDR2 is YSLEER. CDR3 bases: TGCGCCAGCAGCCAAGATTTTAGCGGGACCACAGATACGCAGTATTTT. Amino acids: CASSQDFSGTTDTQYF.

This chain uses TRBV5-5 with TRBJ2-1, with no clear D. This CDR3 has 12 residues. V shed 2 bases and J shed 6 bases, with 6 bases lying between them. CDR1 is SGHKS, CDR2 YYEKEE, per germline (reference sequence). The CDR3 bases are TGTGCCAGCAGCTTCTCGGGCAATGAGCAGTTCTTC. Its translation: CASSFSGNEQFF.

CDR3 coding DNA: TGTGCCAGCAGTTACACCTCCCGGGACACTGAAGCTTTCTTT. It is translated as CASSYTSRDTEAFF. The chain employs TRBV6-5 and TRBJ1-1; D ambiguous. Germline CDR1 MNHEY, CDR2 SVGAGI. Deletions cut 2 bases from V and 3 bases from J, with 10 bases between. The CDR3 has 14 residues.

About this clone itself: Distinct nucleotide sequences in the sample also encode this CDR3. This chain connects TRBV11-1 to TRBJ2-7; perhaps TRBD1 as D (6 bases). There are 16 residues in the CDR3. Deletions cut 2 bases from V and 4 bases from J, with 18 bases between. The germline CDR1 and CDR2 sequences are SGHAT and FQDESV (reference sequence). The DNA for the CDR3 is TGTGCCAGCAGCTTAACAGGGACATCCTCTTTATACGAGCAGTACTTC. Protein: CASSLTGTSSLYEQYF.

The chain links TRBV5-5 to TRBJ2-7; TRBD1 agrees at 9 bases. The CDR3 extends over 13 amino acids. V shed 4 bases, J shed 5 bases, and the junction held 4 bases outside the gene matches. Germline V CDR1 and CDR2: SGHKS, YYEKEE (reference sequence). The CDR3 here is CASSIQGANEQYF. CDR3 DNA sequence: TGTGCCAGCAGCATACAGGGGGCCAACGAGCAGTACTTC.

Details on this clone: The same CDR3 also results from other DNA sequences found in this sample. This sequence joins TRBV20-1 and TRBJ2-1; D not certain. The germline gives CDR1 DFQATT, CDR2 SNEGSKA (reference sequence). The length of the CDR3 is 11 residues. The V end lost 1 base, the J end lost 7 bases, and 5 bases lay between the germline ends. CDR3 sequence reads: CSARGRNEQFF. DNA for the CDR3: TGCAGTGCTAGAGGACGAAATGAGCAGTTCTTC.

J is TRBJ2-7 and V is TRBV7-9, with 8 positions matching TRBD2. Trimming cost V 1 base and J 2 bases; bases outside gene matches: 4. Germline loops: CDR1 SEHNR, CDR2 FQNEAQ (reference sequence). This CDR3 is built from 15 residues. The CDR3 nucleotides are TGTGCCAGCAGCTTAGTACTAGCGGTTACCTACGAGCAGTACTTC. Translation gives CASSLVLAVTYEQYF.

The chain couples TRBV5-5 to TRBJ1-6, with a possible D match to TRBD1 (5 bases). The V gene lost 7 bases and the J gene lost 5 bases, with 22 bases spanning the gap. Germline V gene sequence: CDR1 SGHKS, CDR2 YYEKEE (reference sequence). CDR3 length equals 17 residues. DNA of the CDR3: TGTGCCAGCCAACCAATACAGACAGAGGGACATAATTCACCCCTCCACTTT. Its translation is CASQPIQTEGHNSPLHF. Full variable domain (missing parts from reference TRBV5-5 and TRBJ1-6): DAGVTQSPTHLIKTRGQQVTLRCSPISGHKSVSWYQQVLGQGPQFIFQYYEKEERGRGNFPDRFSARQFPNYSSELNVNALLLGDSALYLCASQPIQTEGHNSPLHFGNGTRLTVT.

The genes are TRBV7-3 and TRBJ2-3, with TRBD2 as a possible D gene (5 bases). The CDR3 extends over 14 amino acids. Trimming pared 2 bases from V and 4 bases from J, leaving 10 bases between. Germline-derived CDR1 and CDR2 are SGHTA and FQGTGA. CDR3 amino acids: CASSLFGRADTQYF. The CDR3 DNA is TGTGCCAGCAGCTTATTTGGGCGGGCAGATACGCAGTATTTT.

This rearrangement joins TRBV6-5 to TRBJ1-2; D is possibly TRBD1 (5 bases). Germline CDR1 and CDR2: MNHEY and SVGAGI. The CDR3 is 15 residues long. With 2 bases removed from V and 3 bases from J, the gap between germline ends came to 13 bases. In DNA, the CDR3 is TGTGCCAGCAGTTACAGCCTCCAAGGGGACTATGGCTACACCTTC. Translating gives CASSYSLQGDYGYTF.

The chain is built from TRBV2 and TRBJ2-7, with TRBD1 matching 9 bases. V lost 10 bases and J lost 2; bases outside the gene matches: 3. CDR3 size: 12 residues. Per the germline V gene, CDR1 is SNHLY and CDR2 is FYNNEI. In nucleotides, the CDR3 is TGTGCCATCCGGGACAGGGCCTACGAGCAGTACTTC. Translating gives CAIRDRAYEQYF.

This clone was picked up one time. This sample also contains other DNA sequences that code for the same CDR3. The chain has TRBV7-9 and TRBJ2-1; D not resolved. V was trimmed by 1 base and J by 7 bases, leaving 2 bases between them. Per the germline V gene, CDR1 is SEHNR and CDR2 is FQNEAQ (reference sequence). This CDR3 contains 11 residues. The CDR3 sequence: CASSLENEQFF. Here the CDR3 DNA reads TGTGCCAGCAGCTTAGAAAATGAGCAGTTCTTC. Based on the CDR3 plus reference TRBV7-9 and TRBJ2-1, the full variable domain is DTGVSQNPRHKITKRGQNVTFRCDPISEHNRLYWYRQTLGQGPEFLTYFQNEAQLEKSRLLSDRFSAERPKGSFSTLEIQRTEQGDSAMYLCASSLENEQFFGPGTRLTVL.

V usage is TRBV5-8 and J usage is TRBJ2-5, with 16 bases that match TRBD2. This CDR3 comprises 17 residues. J was trimmed by 2 bases and V by 7 bases; bases with no gene match: 8. From germline, CDR1 is SGHTS and CDR2 YDEGEE. CDR3 residues: CASAQGLAGGVQETQYF. Written as DNA, the CDR3 is TGTGCCAGCGCCCAGGGACTAGCGGGGGGGGTGCAAGAGACCCAGTACTTC.